The T cell receptor (beta chain) described here comes from a study of early T cells in non-severe SARS-CoV-2 infection. About the research overall: Unsorted whole-blood RNA was sequenced in bulk, leaving chains unpaired. Whole-study results and caveats: Lookups in VDJdb leaned toward anti-spike CD8 responses and missed private and CD4 specificities.

Individually, cDNA molecules had unique molecular identifiers attached to them. MiXCR was run by TCRdb on the 5' RACE reads, yielding one entry per CDR3 protein. The table lists approximately 73,000 distinct CDR3 sequences, around 13% of them singletons. This clonotype was detected a few times. Its specificity is not known. This CDR3 region has 14 residues. With 2 bases removed from V and 1 base from J, the gap between germline ends came to 9 bases. Per the germline V gene, CDR1 is DFQATT and CDR2 is SNEGSKA (reference sequence). The specimen was whole blood. The chain recombines TRBV20-1 with TRBJ2-4; the D gene could be TRBD1 or TRBD2 (5 bases each). The sequence came from an adult who was a healthcare worker with PCR-confirmed SARS-CoV-2 infection or an uninfected control (not recorded which). CDR3 in DNA: TGCAGTGCTAGATCCGGGACCGCCAAAAACATTCAGTACTTC. This codes for CSARSGTAKNIQYF.